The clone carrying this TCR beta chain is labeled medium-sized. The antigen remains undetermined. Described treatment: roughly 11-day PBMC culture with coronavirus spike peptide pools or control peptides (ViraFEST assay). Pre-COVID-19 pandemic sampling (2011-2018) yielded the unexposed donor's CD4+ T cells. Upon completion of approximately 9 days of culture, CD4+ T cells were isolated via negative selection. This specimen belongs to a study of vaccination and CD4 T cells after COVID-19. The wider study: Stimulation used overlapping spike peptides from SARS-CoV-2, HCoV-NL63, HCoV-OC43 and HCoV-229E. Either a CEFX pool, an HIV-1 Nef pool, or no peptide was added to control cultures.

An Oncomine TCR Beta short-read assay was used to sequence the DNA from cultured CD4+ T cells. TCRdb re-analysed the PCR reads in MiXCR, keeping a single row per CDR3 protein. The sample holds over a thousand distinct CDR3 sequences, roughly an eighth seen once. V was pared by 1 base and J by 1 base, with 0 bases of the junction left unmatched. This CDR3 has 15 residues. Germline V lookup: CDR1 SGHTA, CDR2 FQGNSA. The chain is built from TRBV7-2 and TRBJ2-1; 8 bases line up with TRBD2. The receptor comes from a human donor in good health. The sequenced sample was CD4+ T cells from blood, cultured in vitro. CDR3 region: CASSLERGSYNEQFF. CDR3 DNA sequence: TGTGCCAGCAGCTTAGAGCGGGGGTCCTACAATGAGCAGTTCTTC.